The sequence of this T cell receptor (beta chain) was determined in a study of blood T cell repertoires in COVID-19. For the study at large: Samples taken during acute and convalescent COVID-19 were collected in the United States, Italy and Spain.

Sequencing used immunoSEQ multiplex PCR; TCRdb keeps in-frame clones, though not all of them. Of about 67,000 clones detected, roughly three quarters appear once; the ten largest clones hold roughly 6%. The clonotype originates from a woman aged 55-69 years with acute or convalescent COVID-19. Sequenced: peripheral blood.

As DNA, the CDR3 is TGTGCCATCAGTGGCACGAGTCAGGGAAACTATGGCTACACCTTC. It codes for CAISGTSQGNYGYTF. The V call is TRBV10-3, the J call TRBJ1-2; the D gene is possibly TRBD1 (5 bases). V lost 4 bases and J 2 bases, leaving 14 bases between the germline ends. The CDR3 sequence is 15 residues long. Per germline, CDR1 ENHRY and CDR2 SYGVKD.